This is a list of T cell receptor beta chains from one sample in a study of blood T cell repertoires in COVID-19. Sequenced by immunoSEQ multiplex PCR; TCRdb stores in-frame clones only, minus some. The sample has 110,000 to 150,000 clones; more than 80% are singletons. The specimen was peripheral blood. Receptors originate from a woman at least 80 years old with acute or convalescent COVID-19. CDR3s include the opening cysteine and the closing phenylalanine or tryptophan. Fields, in order: J gene, D gene, clone size, V gene, CDR3 DNA, CDR3 protein. The D gene is left open where the match is weak. Size is stated for part of the rows, as once, few or many counts, or as a class when the clone is expanded.

J gene: TRBJ1-5
D gene: -
clone size: -
V gene: TRBV19
CDR3 DNA: TGTGCCAGTATGGCCTTCTGGGGCCAGCCCCAGCATTTT
CDR3 protein: CASMAFWGQPQHF

J gene: TRBJ1-2
D gene: TRBD1
clone size: -
V gene: TRBV4-2
CDR3 DNA: TGTGCCAGCAGCCACCGAAAGACAGGGGATGGATATGGCTACACCTTC
CDR3 protein: CASSHRKTGDGYGYTF

J gene: TRBJ1-5
D gene: -
clone size: -
V gene: TRBV20-1
CDR3 DNA: TGCAGTGCTAGTTTCGGGGGGGCAGGTCAGCCCCAGCATTTT
CDR3 protein: CSASFGGAGQPQHF

J gene: TRBJ2-3
D gene: -
clone size: -
V gene: TRBV19
CDR3 DNA: TGTGCCAGTAAAGGGGGCGCTAGCGCAGATACGCAGTATTTT
CDR3 protein: CASKGGASADTQYF

J gene: TRBJ1-2
D gene: -
clone size: -
V gene: TRBV7-2
CDR3 DNA: TGTGCCAGCAGCTTGGATGAGGGAAGAGCTAACTATGGCTACACCTTC
CDR3 protein: CASSLDEGRANYGYTF

J gene: TRBJ2-1
D gene: TRBD1
clone size: -
V gene: TRBV6-5
CDR3 DNA: TGTGCCAGCAGTAACAGGGGTCTCCTCTACAATGAGCAGTTCTTC
CDR3 protein: CASSNRGLLYNEQFF

J gene: TRBJ2-1
D gene: -
clone size: once
V gene: TRBV2
CDR3 DNA: TGTGCCAGCAGTGGATTCGGTCCCTACAATGAGCAGTTCTTC
CDR3 protein: CASSGFGPYNEQFF

J gene: TRBJ1-5
D gene: -
clone size: -
V gene: TRBV19
CDR3 DNA: TGTGCCAGTAGTATGGGATTGAGAGGGTCCCTCAATCAGCCCCAGCATTTT
CDR3 protein: CASSMGLRGSLNQPQHF

J gene: TRBJ1-5
D gene: -
clone size: -
V gene: TRBV2
CDR3 DNA: TGTGCCAGCAAGGACTCTGGAAGTCAGCCCCAGCATTTT
CDR3 protein: CASKDSGSQPQHF

J gene: TRBJ1-6
D gene: TRBD1
clone size: once
V gene: TRBV5-1
CDR3 DNA: TGCGCCAGCAGCTTGGAGGGACAGATTAATTCACCCCTCCACTTT
CDR3 protein: CASSLEGQINSPLHF

J gene: TRBJ2-3
D gene: -
clone size: -
V gene: TRBV5-1
CDR3 DNA: TGCGCCAGCAGCCGCGGGGCGAGGGAAGGTACAGATACGCAGTATTTT
CDR3 protein: CASSRGAREGTDTQYF

J gene: TRBJ2-7
D gene: TRBD2
clone size: -
V gene: TRBV7-2
CDR3 DNA: TGTGCCAGCAGCTTAGGACTAGCGGGGACCTACGAGCAGTACTTC
CDR3 protein: CASSLGLAGTYEQYF

J gene: TRBJ1-6
D gene: TRBD1
clone size: -
V gene: TRBV7-2
CDR3 DNA: TGTGCCAGCAGCCCAGACAGGGGACCTAATTCACCCCTCCACTTT
CDR3 protein: CASSPDRGPNSPLHF

J gene: TRBJ1-6
D gene: TRBD1
clone size: once
V gene: TRBV10-3
CDR3 DNA: TGTGCCATCTCCGACAGGGCGGATTCACCCCTCCACTTT
CDR3 protein: CAISDRADSPLHF

J gene: TRBJ1-5
D gene: -
clone size: -
V gene: TRBV6-6
CDR3 DNA: TGTGCCAGCAGTGGGCAGGTTAGCAATCAGCCCCAGCATTTT
CDR3 protein: CASSGQVSNQPQHF

J gene: TRBJ1-5
D gene: -
clone size: -
V gene: TRBV5-6
CDR3 DNA: TGTGCCAGCAGCTTGTCTTTCGGCGGGGGGCTCGGCAATCAGCCCCAGCATTTT
CDR3 protein: CASSLSFGGGLGNQPQHF

J gene: TRBJ1-3
D gene: -
clone size: -
V gene: TRBV10-3
CDR3 DNA: TGTGCCATCAGTGCGACAGTCCCTGGAAACACCATATATTTT
CDR3 protein: CAISATVPGNTIYF

J gene: TRBJ2-7
D gene: TRBD1
clone size: -
V gene: TRBV5-1
CDR3 DNA: TGCGCCAGCAAGGGACAGTTGGGGTCCTACGAGCAGTACTTC
CDR3 protein: CASKGQLGSYEQYF

J gene: TRBJ1-4
D gene: TRBD1
clone size: -
V gene: TRBV19
CDR3 DNA: TGTGCCAGTAACATGGGTTCAGGGGGTACCAATGAAAAACTGTTTTTT
CDR3 protein: CASNMGSGGTNEKLFF

J gene: TRBJ1-1
D gene: -
clone size: -
V gene: TRBV18
CDR3 DNA: TGTGCCAGCTCACCTGGACTTGGCGACACTGAAGCTTTCTTT
CDR3 protein: CASSPGLGDTEAFF

J gene: TRBJ2-2
D gene: -
clone size: -
V gene: TRBV19
CDR3 DNA: TGTGCCAGTAGTACCGCCGGGACACCTTACACCGGGGAGCTGTTTTTT
CDR3 protein: CASSTAGTPYTGELFF

J gene: TRBJ1-1
D gene: -
clone size: -
V gene: TRBV3-1/TRBV3-2
CDR3 DNA: TGTGCCAGCAGCCAAGATTGGAGGGAAACTGAAGCTTTCTTT
CDR3 protein: CASSQDWRETEAFF

J gene: TRBJ2-4
D gene: -
clone size: -
V gene: TRBV5-1
CDR3 DNA: TGCGCCAGCAGCTTGGTGGCAGGCAAAAACATTCAGTACTTC
CDR3 protein: CASSLVAGKNIQYF

J gene: TRBJ1-5
D gene: -
clone size: -
V gene: TRBV7-9
CDR3 DNA: TGTGCCAGCAGCTTTCCCGATCAGCCCCAGCATTTT
CDR3 protein: CASSFPDQPQHF

J gene: TRBJ1-5
D gene: TRBD1
clone size: -
V gene: TRBV19
CDR3 DNA: TGTGCCAGCGGACAGGGGTTCCTTCAGCCCCAGCATTTT
CDR3 protein: CASGQGFLQPQHF